This T cell receptor beta chain was documented in a study of Graves' ophthalmopathy and Graves' hyperthyroidism. The CDR3 consists of 15 residues. CDR1 is MNHEY, CDR2 SMNVEV, per germline (reference sequence). V was shortened by 5 bases and J by 5 bases, with 18 bases between the two germline ends. RNA transcripts were the source from which TCR beta CDR3 regions were amplified. HTBI-primed first-round RT-PCR preceded second-round multiplex PCR. TCRdb reprocessed the multiplex PCR reads via MiXCR and lists one record per CDR3 protein. The repertoire has more than 550,000 distinct CDR3 sequences, about two fifths of them found once; the top ten carry over 2.5%.

V usage is TRBV27 and J usage is TRBJ2-5; no reliable D call. Sequenced: peripheral blood. The sequence came from an adult man with Graves' ophthalmopathy. CDR3 in amino acids: CASSHRGPSVETQYF. Here the CDR3 DNA reads TGTGCCAGCAGTCATCGCGGCCCGTCGGTGGAGACCCAGTACTTC.